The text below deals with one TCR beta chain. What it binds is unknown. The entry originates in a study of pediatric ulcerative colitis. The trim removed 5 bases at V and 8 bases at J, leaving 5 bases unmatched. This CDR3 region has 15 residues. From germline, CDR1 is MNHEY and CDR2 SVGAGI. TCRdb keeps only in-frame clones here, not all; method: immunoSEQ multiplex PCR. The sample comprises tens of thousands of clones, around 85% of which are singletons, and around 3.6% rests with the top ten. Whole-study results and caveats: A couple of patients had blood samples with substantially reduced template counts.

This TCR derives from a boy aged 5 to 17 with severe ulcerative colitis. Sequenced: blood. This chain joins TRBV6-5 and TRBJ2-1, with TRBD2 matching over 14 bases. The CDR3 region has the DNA TGTGCCAGCAGTCGGGGACTAGCGGGAGTTGATGAGCAGTTCTTC. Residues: CASSRGLAGVDEQFF.